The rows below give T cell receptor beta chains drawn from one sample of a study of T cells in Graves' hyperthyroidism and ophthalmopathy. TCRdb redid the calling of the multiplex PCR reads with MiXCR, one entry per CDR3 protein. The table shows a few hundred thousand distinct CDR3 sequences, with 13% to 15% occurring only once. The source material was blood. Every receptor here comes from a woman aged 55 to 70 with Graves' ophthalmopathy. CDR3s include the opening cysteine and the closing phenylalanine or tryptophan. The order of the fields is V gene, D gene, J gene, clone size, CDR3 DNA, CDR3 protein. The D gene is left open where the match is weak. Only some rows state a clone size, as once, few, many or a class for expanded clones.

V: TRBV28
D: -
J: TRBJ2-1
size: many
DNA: TGTGCCAGCACCGATTTTAAACCATCCTACAATGAGCAGTTCTTC
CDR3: CASTDFKPSYNEQFF

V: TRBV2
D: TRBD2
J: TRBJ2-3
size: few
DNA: TGTGCCAGCAGGGGACTAGCGGGAAGATCGCAGTATTTT
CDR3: CASRGLAGRSQYF

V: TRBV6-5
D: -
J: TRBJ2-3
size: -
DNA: TGTGCCAGCGGATATAGCAAGGGCACAGATACGCAGTATTTT
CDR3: CASGYSKGTDTQYF

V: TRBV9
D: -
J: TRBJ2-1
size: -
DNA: TGTGCCAGCAGTGACCCTGACAGGAAAACTTACAATGAGCAGTTCTTC
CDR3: CASSDPDRKTYNEQFF

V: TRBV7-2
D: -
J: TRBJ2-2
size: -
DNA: TGTGCCAGCAGCTTAGGAGGTAGTTCCCACGGGGAGCTGTTTTTT
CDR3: CASSLGGSSHGELFF

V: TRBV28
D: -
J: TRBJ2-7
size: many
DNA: TGTGCCAGCAGTTTATTATTGTTGACCGGATTTCAAGACGAGCAGTACTTC
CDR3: CASSLLLLTGFQDEQYF

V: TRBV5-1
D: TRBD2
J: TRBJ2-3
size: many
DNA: TGCGCCAGCAGCTTGGTTAGTAGCGGGAGTGGGCCAGATACGCAGTATTTT
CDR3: CASSLVSSGSGPDTQYF

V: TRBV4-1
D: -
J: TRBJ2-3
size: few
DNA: TGCGCCAGCAGCCAAGATGAACGTAGCACAGATACGCAGTATTTT
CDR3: CASSQDERSTDTQYF

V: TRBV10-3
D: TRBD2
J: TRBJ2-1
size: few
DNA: TGTGCCATCAGCCCGCCGGGGCGGGAGCTCAATGAGCAGTTCTTC
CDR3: CAISPPGRELNEQFF

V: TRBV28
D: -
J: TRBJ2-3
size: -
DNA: TGTGCCAGCAGTTTAAGGGTTAGGGCAGATGCGCAGTATTTT
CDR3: CASSLRVRADAQYF

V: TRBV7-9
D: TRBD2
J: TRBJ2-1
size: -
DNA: TGTGCCAGCAGTTGGCCGGGGACTAACCACAATGAGCAGTTCTTC
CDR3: CASSWPGTNHNEQFF

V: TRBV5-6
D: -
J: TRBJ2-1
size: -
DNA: TGTGCCAGCAGCCCGACCCCCCGCTCAGCTCATGAGCAGTTCTTC
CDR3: CASSPTPRSAHEQFF

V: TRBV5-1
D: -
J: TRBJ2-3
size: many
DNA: TGCGCCAGCAGCTCCTTGGGGGATACGCAGTATTTT
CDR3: CASSSLGDTQYF

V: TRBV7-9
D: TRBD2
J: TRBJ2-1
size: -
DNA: TGTGCCAGCAGCTCGACTAGCGGGAGTAGTGAGCAGTTCTTC
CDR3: CASSSTSGSSEQFF

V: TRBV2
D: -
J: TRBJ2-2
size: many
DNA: TGTGCCAGCAGTTTCGGCGGCCCCGGGGAGCTGTTTTTT
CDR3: CASSFGGPGELFF

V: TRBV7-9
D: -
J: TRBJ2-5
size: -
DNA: TGTGCCAACAGCATACAGGGAGCGGGGGAGACCCAGTACTTC
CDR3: CANSIQGAGETQYF

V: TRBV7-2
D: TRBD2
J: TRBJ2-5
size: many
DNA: TGTGCCAGCAGCTTAGGTTCGAAGCGGGAGAGGGAGACCCAGTACTTC
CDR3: CASSLGSKRERETQYF

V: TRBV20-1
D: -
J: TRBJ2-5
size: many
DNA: TGCAGTGCAGACGACGGCCGAGGAGAAGAGACCCAGTACTTC
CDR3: CSADDGRGEETQYF

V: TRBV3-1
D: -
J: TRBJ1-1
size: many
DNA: TGTGCCAGCAGCCCCATTTGGGGGAACACTGAAGCTTTCTTT
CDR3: CASSPIWGNTEAFF

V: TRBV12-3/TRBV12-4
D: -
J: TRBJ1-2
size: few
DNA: TGTGCCAGCAACGGACAGACTCCCTATGGCTACACCTTC
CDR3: CASNGQTPYGYTF

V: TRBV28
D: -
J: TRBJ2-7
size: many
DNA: TGTGCCAGCAGGAAAGCAGGGGAGGTTGGCTACGAGCAGTACTTC
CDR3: CASRKAGEVGYEQYF

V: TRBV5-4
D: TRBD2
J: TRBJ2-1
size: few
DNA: TGTGCCAGCAGCCCGACCTCCGCGGGAGATGGCAATGAGCAGTTCTTC
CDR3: CASSPTSAGDGNEQFF

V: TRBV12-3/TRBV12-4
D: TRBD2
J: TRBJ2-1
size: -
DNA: TGTGCCAGCAGTCATTCCCCCGGGACTAGCGGGAGTGGCGATGAGCAGTTCTTC
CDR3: CASSHSPGTSGSGDEQFF

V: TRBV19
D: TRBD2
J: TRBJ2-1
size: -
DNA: TGTGCCAGTAGTTTTCCGACTAGCGGGAGTAGATATGAGCAGTTCTTC
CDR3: CASSFPTSGSRYEQFF

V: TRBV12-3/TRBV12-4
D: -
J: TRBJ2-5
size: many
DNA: TGTGCCAGCAGTTTGAAAGCCGGCCAAGAGACCCAGTACTTC
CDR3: CASSLKAGQETQYF

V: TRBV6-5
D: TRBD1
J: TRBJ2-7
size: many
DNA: TGTGCCACCAGGACGGCAGGGGGAGAGCAGTACTTC
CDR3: CATRTAGGEQYF

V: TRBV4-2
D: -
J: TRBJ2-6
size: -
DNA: TGTGCCAGCAGCCAAGCAGGGCACGGGGCCAACGTCCTGACTTTC
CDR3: CASSQAGHGANVLTF

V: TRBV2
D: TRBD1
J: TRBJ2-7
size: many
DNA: TGTGCCAGCAGGGGAGGGACAGGGAGTTGGGGGCCCTACGAGCAGTACTTC
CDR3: CASRGGTGSWGPYEQYF

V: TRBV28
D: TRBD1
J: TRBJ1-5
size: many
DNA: TGTGCCAGCAGTTTATTGGGGAGGAGGGGACAGCCTAATCAGCCCCAGCATTTT
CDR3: CASSLLGRRGQPNQPQHF

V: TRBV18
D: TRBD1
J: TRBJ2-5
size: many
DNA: TGTGCCAGCTCACCACCGAGTACAGGGGTGCACCAAGAGACCCAGTACTTC
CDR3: CASSPPSTGVHQETQYF

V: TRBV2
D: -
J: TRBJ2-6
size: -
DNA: TGTGCCAGCAGTCGTGCGGTCCAAGTATCTGGGGCCAACGTCCTGACTTTC
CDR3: CASSRAVQVSGANVLTF

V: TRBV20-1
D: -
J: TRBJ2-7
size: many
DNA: TGCAGTGCTAACCCTACAGGGTCCTACGAGCAGTACTTC
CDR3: CSANPTGSYEQYF

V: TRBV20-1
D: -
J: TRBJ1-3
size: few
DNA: TGCAGTGCTAGGGCTCTCTCTGGAAACACCATATATTTT
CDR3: CSARALSGNTIYF

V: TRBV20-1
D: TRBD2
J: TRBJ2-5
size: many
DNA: TGCAGTGCTTGGCGGGCGGGAGGGCCCGAGACCCAGTACTTC
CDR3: CSAWRAGGPETQYF

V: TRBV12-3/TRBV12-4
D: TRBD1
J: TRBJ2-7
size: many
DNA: TGTGCCAGCAGTTTGCGGCAGGGGGCGAGTGAGCAGTACTTC
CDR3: CASSLRQGASEQYF